The T cell receptor beta chain described here comes from a study of blood T cell repertoires in COVID-19. Deletions cut 4 bases from V and 4 bases from J, with 14 bases between. The CDR3 runs 15 residues. Per the germline V gene, CDR1 is SGHNT and CDR2 is YYREEE (reference sequence). The protocol was immunoSEQ multiplex PCR, while the TCRdb copy is restricted to in-frame clones and leaves out a portion. The sample lists roughly 68,000 clones; 65% to 90% were seen once. The sequenced material came from peripheral blood. The V gene is TRBV5-4, the J gene TRBJ2-2; TRBD1 is a possible D gene (6 bases). This TCR was recovered from a man in his fifties with acute or convalescent COVID-19. The CDR3: CASSRQTGSTGELFF. The DNA for the CDR3 is TGTGCCAGCAGCCGCCAAACAGGGTCCACCGGGGAGCTGTTTTTT.